These T cell receptor beta chains were read from a single sample in a study of control samples from healthy donors and cancer patients. TCRdb's table, derived via immunoSEQ multiplex PCR, lists solely in-frame clones and lacks some. Counted here are 150,000 or so clones, roughly 93% occurring once; the ten biggest clones make up roughly 5.5%. Sequenced input: blood. The receptors originated from a man aged 18 to 30 in good health. Each CDR3 is given with its conserved first and last residue. A D gene is named only where the DNA matches it firmly. Clone size appears in some rows only: once, few, many, or a class for an expanded clone.

V,size,D,J,CDR3,DNA
TRBV7-8,once,.,TRBJ1-1,CASSYGADTEAFF,TGTGCCAGCAGCTACGGGGCGGACACTGAAGCTTTCTTT
TRBV11-3,.,TRBD2,TRBJ2-1,CASSKLAGGPNEQFF,TGTGCCAGCAGCAAACTAGCGGGGGGACCCAATGAGCAGTTCTTC
TRBV28,.,.,TRBJ1-1,CATINPGNTEAFF,TGTGCCACCATAAACCCAGGGAACACTGAAGCTTTCTTT
TRBV6-1,.,TRBD2,TRBJ2-7,CASSEAASGSSYEQYF,TGTGCCAGCAGTGAAGCGGCTAGCGGGAGTAGCTACGAGCAGTACTTC
TRBV19,.,TRBD1,TRBJ2-1,CASSMVGLQGAVEQFF,TGTGCCAGTAGTATGGTCGGGTTGCAGGGGGCAGTTGAGCAGTTCTTC
TRBV10-3,.,.,TRBJ1-1,CAIKDSSNTEAFF,TGTGCCATCAAGGACAGTTCGAACACTGAAGCTTTCTTT
TRBV27,.,TRBD1,TRBJ2-7,CASSRDRGNYEQYF,TGTGCCAGCAGCCGGGACAGGGGAAACTACGAGCAGTACTTC
TRBV2,.,.,TRBJ1-2,CASSEALSHGGYTF,TGTGCCAGCAGTGAAGCCCTCTCTCATGGGGGCTACACCTTC
TRBV4-1,.,.,TRBJ1-4,CASSQGDTEGKLFF,TGCGCCAGCAGCCAAGGTGACACCGAGGGAAAACTGTTTTTT
TRBV6-1,.,.,TRBJ1-5,CASSEGVWGNQPQHF,TGTGCCAGCAGTGAAGGAGTGTGGGGCAATCAGCCCCAGCATTTT
TRBV30,once,TRBD1,TRBJ1-4,CAWGQGEKLFF,TGTGCCTGGGGACAGGGGGAAAAACTGTTTTTT
TRBV15,.,.,TRBJ2-5,CATSREETQYF,TGTGCCACCAGCAGAGAAGAGACCCAGTACTTC
TRBV2,.,.,TRBJ2-7,CASSDRLSYEQYF,TGTGCCAGCAGCGACAGGCTGAGCTACGAGCAGTACTTC
TRBV9,.,TRBD1,TRBJ2-6,CASSLGTGGSGANVLTF,TGTGCCAGCAGCCTCGGGACAGGGGGCTCTGGGGCCAACGTCCTGACTTTC
TRBV19,.,.,TRBJ1-1,CASSIGGNTEAFF,TGTGCCAGTAGTATTGGCGGAAACACTGAAGCTTTCTTT
TRBV7-9,.,TRBD2,TRBJ2-1,CASSSLAGYYNEQFF,TGTGCCAGCAGCTCACTAGCGGGGTACTACAATGAGCAGTTCTTC
TRBV2,few,.,TRBJ1-4,CASSGMPGGGEKLFF,TGTGCCAGCAGCGGGATGCCAGGCGGCGGTGAAAAACTGTTTTTT
TRBV7-9,.,TRBD2,TRBJ2-7,CASSLSLADPYEQYF,TGTGCCAGCAGCTTAAGTCTAGCGGACCCCTACGAGCAGTACTTC
TRBV9,.,TRBD2,TRBJ2-1,CASSSSGSSYNEQFF,TGTGCCAGCAGCAGTAGCGGGAGCTCCTACAATGAGCAGTTCTTC
TRBV6-5,.,.,TRBJ2-7,CASSYSSSYEQYF,TGTGCCAGCAGTTATAGCAGCTCCTACGAGCAGTACTTC
TRBV10-2,.,TRBD1,TRBJ2-7,CASSVPPGTGVDEQYF,TGCGCCAGCAGTGTCCCCCCGGGGACAGGGGTAGACGAGCAGTACTTC
TRBV10-3,.,.,TRBJ1-1,CAIRTGNTEAFF,TGTGCCATCAGGACAGGGAACACTGAAGCTTTCTTT
TRBV5-6,.,.,TRBJ2-7,CASSLGGTSSYEQYF,TGTGCCAGCAGCTTAGGGGGGACCAGCTCCTACGAGCAGTACTTC
TRBV6-5,.,.,TRBJ1-1,CASSYVRGNEAFF,TGTGCCAGCAGTTACGTTAGGGGAAATGAAGCTTTCTTT
TRBV5-1,once,.,TRBJ1-1,CASSSPGTYTEAFF,TGCGCCAGCAGCTCCCCAGGAACCTACACTGAAGCTTTCTTT
TRBV9,once,.,TRBJ1-5,CASSPTPHTNQPQHF,TGTGCCAGCAGCCCAACCCCCCATACGAATCAGCCCCAGCATTTT
TRBV28,.,.,TRBJ2-2,CASSFRVGAVNTGELFF,TGTGCCAGCAGTTTCCGGGTGGGGGCGGTGAACACCGGGGAGCTGTTTTTT
TRBV6-5,.,.,TRBJ1-1,CASSLTGTRAEAFF,TGTGCCAGCAGCTTAACCGGGACCCGTGCTGAAGCTTTCTTT
TRBV3-1/TRBV3-2,.,.,TRBJ1-5,CASSQDLGEGQPQHF,TGTGCCAGCAGCCAAGATCTAGGGGAAGGCCAGCCCCAGCATTTT
TRBV15,.,.,TRBJ2-1,CATSRAGGNEQFF,TGTGCCACCAGCAGAGCAGGGGGGAATGAGCAGTTCTTC
TRBV28,.,.,TRBJ1-5,CASSFTGFGSQPQHF,TGTGCCAGCAGCTTCACAGGGTTTGGGTCTCAGCCCCAGCATTTT
TRBV5-1,few,.,TRBJ2-1,CASSSDRSYNEQFF,TGCGCCAGCAGCTCGGACAGATCCTACAATGAGCAGTTCTTC
TRBV5-4,.,.,TRBJ2-7,CASSLRREISYEQYF,TGTGCCAGCAGCTTGCGTCGGGAGATCTCCTACGAGCAGTACTTC
TRBV29-1,.,.,TRBJ1-2,CSVEHGDDYGYTF,TGCAGCGTTGAACACGGTGATGACTATGGCTACACCTTC
TRBV29-1,.,.,TRBJ1-2,CSVAGTQMFNYGYTF,TGCAGCGTTGCCGGGACCCAGATGTTTAACTATGGCTACACCTTC
TRBV7-2,.,.,TRBJ2-2,CASRISNTGELFF,TGTGCCTCAAGGATTTCGAACACCGGGGAGCTGTTTTTT
TRBV7-7,.,TRBD2,TRBJ2-5,CASSLAGTSFEETQYF,TGTGCTAGCAGCTTAGCCGGGACTAGCTTTGAAGAGACCCAGTACTTC
TRBV30,once,.,TRBJ1-1,CAWGPELLGLVTEAFF,TGTGCCTGGGGCCCCGAGCTCTTGGGGCTCGTCACTGAAGCTTTCTTT
TRBV27,.,TRBD1,TRBJ2-5,CASSSGTGRKETQYF,TGTGCCAGCAGTTCGGGGACAGGGAGGAAAGAGACCCAGTACTTC
TRBV5-6,.,.,TRBJ1-4,CAGPRGYNEKLFF,TGTGCCGGTCCTCGTGGGTATAATGAAAAACTGTTTTTT
TRBV13,.,TRBD1,TRBJ2-4,CASSLWDRFRNIQYF,TGTGCCAGCAGCCTTTGGGACAGGTTTAGGAACATTCAGTACTTC
TRBV11-3,.,.,TRBJ2-1,CASSLATRNEQFF,TGTGCCAGCAGCTTAGCCACCAGGAATGAGCAGTTCTTC
TRBV15,.,.,TRBJ1-5,CATRLIGGGQPQHF,TGTGCCACCAGGCTAATTGGGGGTGGTCAGCCCCAGCATTTT
TRBV19,.,.,TRBJ1-6,CASTPGPGPSPLHF,TGTGCCAGTACCCCCGGCCCGGGGCCTTCACCCCTCCACTTT
TRBV19,.,.,TRBJ2-5,CASSFQGQETQYF,TGTGCCAGTAGTTTTCAGGGACAAGAGACCCAGTACTTC
TRBV19,.,.,TRBJ1-4,CASSVGGTVEKLFF,TGTGCCAGTAGTGTAGGAGGTACTGTTGAAAAACTGTTTTTT
TRBV4-3,.,.,TRBJ1-2,CASSQVGTYYGYTF,TGCGCCAGCAGCCAAGTTGGGACGTACTATGGCTACACCTTC
TRBV6-5,.,.,TRBJ1-2,CATWQGGGYTF,TGTGCCACGTGGCAAGGGGGTGGCTACACCTTC